Described below is a single TCR beta chain sequence and its context. Its antigen remains unknown. This record comes from a study of cytomegalovirus exposure and HLA in healthy donors. PCR used 60 Vbeta primers and 13 Jbeta primers. Profiling relied on immunoSEQ multiplex PCR, and the TCRdb table lists in-frame clones only, not all of them. This table holds hundreds of thousands of clones, about 87% found once. V was cut by 7 bases and J by 0 bases, with 16 bases left in between. This CDR3 is built from 17 residues. CDR1 and CDR2 (germline): LNHDA, SQIVND (reference sequence). Study-wide results and limits: A later analysis found common viral pathogens apparently linked to several of the most significant clusters. An ancestry cluster, one associated with Asian ancestry, reportedly showed fewer N-insertions than the 666-donor mean in a later analysis.

Sample: PBMCs. The source is a woman under 30 in good health and CMV-seronegative. This chain uses TRBV19 with TRBJ2-6; no reliable D call. The CDR3 bases are TGTGCCAGTAATGATCTTTGGTCGCGCTCTGGGGCCAACGTCCTGACTTTC. Translating it yields CASNDLWSRSGANVLTF.